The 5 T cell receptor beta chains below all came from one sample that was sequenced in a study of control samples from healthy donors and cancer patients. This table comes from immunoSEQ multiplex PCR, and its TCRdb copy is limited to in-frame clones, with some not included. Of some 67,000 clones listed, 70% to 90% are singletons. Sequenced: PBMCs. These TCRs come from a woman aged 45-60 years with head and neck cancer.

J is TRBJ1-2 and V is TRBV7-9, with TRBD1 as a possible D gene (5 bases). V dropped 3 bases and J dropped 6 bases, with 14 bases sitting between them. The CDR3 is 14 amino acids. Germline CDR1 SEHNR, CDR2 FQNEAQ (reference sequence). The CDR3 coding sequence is TGTGCCAGCAGCTTGCCCGAGGGGAGGGATGGCTACACCTTC. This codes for CASSLPEGRDGYTF.

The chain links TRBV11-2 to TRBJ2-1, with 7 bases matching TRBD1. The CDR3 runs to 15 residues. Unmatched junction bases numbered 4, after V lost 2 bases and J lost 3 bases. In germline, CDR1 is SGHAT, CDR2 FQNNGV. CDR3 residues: CASSLTGANYNEQFF. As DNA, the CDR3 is TGTGCCAGCAGCTTAACAGGGGCCAACTACAATGAGCAGTTCTTC.

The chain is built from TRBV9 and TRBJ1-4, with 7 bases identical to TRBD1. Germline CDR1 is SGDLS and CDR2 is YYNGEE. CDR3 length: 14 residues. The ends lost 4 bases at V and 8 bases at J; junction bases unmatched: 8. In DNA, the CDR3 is TGTGCCAGCAGCCCCGGACAGGTTCGGGAAAAACTGTTTTTT. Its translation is CASSPGQVREKLFF.

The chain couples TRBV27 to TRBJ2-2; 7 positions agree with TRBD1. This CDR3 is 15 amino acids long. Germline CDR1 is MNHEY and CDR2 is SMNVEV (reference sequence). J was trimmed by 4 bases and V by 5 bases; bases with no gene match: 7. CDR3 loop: CASSPQTGSTGELFF. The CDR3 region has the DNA TGTGCCAGCAGTCCCCAGACAGGGAGCACCGGGGAGCTGTTTTTT.

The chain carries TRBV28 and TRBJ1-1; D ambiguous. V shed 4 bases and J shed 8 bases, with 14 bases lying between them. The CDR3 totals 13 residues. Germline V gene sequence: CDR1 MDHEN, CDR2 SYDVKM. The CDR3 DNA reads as TGTGCCAGCAGTTACTCCGGGCTGCGGGAAGCTTTCTTT. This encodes CASSYSGLREAFF.